There are a few counts of the clone carrying this TCR beta chain. Its antigen is undetermined. TCRdb analysed the 5' RACE reads with MiXCR anew, one entry per CDR3 protein. The sample contains some 300,000 distinct CDR3 sequences, approximately 10% of which appear only once. These data belong to a study of T cells after yellow fever vaccination. General study points: Some clonotypes, a small share, were shared between CD4 and CD8 compartments.

CDR1 SGHTA and CDR2 FQGTGA come from the germline V gene. V dropped 5 bases and J dropped 2; count of bases not matched to a gene: 5. The CDR3 runs 15 residues. The source material was CD4+ T cells sorted from PBMCs, sampled 5 days after the yellow fever booster vaccination. The J gene is TRBJ2-3, the V gene TRBV7-3, with TRBD1 matching 9 bases. The origin of this receptor is a man younger than 35 who received the YFV17D yellow fever vaccine. The CDR3 sequence is CASSPGQGITDTQYF. The CDR3 region has the DNA TGTGCCAGCAGCCCTGGACAGGGGATCACAGATACGCAGTATTTT. The entire variable domain, with the rest obtained from reference TRBV7-3 and TRBJ2-3, is as follows: GAGVSQTPSNKVTEKGKYVELRCDPISGHTALYWYRQSLGQGPEFLIYFQGTGAADDSGLPNDRFFAVRPEGSVSTLKIQRTERGDSAVYLCASSPGQGITDTQYFGPGTRLTVL.